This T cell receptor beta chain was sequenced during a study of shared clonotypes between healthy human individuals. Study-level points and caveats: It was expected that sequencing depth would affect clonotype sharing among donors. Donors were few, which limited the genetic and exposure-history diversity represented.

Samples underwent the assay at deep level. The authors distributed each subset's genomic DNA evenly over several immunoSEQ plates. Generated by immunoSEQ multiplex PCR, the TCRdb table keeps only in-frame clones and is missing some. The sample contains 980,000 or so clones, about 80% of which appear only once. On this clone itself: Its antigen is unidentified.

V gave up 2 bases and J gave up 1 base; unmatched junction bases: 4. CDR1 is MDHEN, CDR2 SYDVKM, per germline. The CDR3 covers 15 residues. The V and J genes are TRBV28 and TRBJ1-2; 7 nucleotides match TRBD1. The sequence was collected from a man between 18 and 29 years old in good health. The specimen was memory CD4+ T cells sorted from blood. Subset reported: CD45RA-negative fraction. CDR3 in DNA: TGTGCCAGCAGTTTACCGACAGGGAGTAACTATGGCTACACCTTC. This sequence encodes CASSLPTGSNYGYTF.